This T cell receptor beta chain was observed in a study of regulatory T cells in long-lasting Graves disease. This clonotype appeared many times. The V end was cut by 8 bases, the J end by 5 bases, with 22 bases between. In germline, CDR1 is MNHNS, CDR2 SASEGT. The CDR3 has 15 amino acids. Sequencing libraries for TCR beta were prepared with iRepertoire HTBI primers and Arm-PCR of CDR3 regions. MiXCR was run by TCRdb on the multiplex PCR reads, yielding one entry per CDR3 protein. Altogether 540,000 or so distinct CDR3 sequences are present, roughly 13% being singletons, with the ten largest covering about 9.1%. Time point meaning: newly diagnosed GD, antithyroid drugs for less than 3 months. The TCR library used RNA extracted from PBMCs. These data also featured in a second study, about T cells in Graves' hyperthyroidism and ophthalmopathy.

The sequence was obtained from a man aged 30-40 years with Graves disease. The chain carries TRBV6-1 and TRBJ2-7; D is possibly TRBD2 (5 bases). Here the sequenced sample was peripheral blood mononuclear cells (PBMCs), taken at new diagnosis, from a patient treated with antithyroid drugs. The CDR3 here is CASSPNSGILHEQYF. The CDR3 region has the DNA TGTGCCAGCTCCCCTAATTCGGGAATTCTCCACGAGCAGTACTTC.